Listed below are T cell receptor beta chains from one sample, sequenced in a study of shared T cell receptors in the human thymus. Libraries were prepared by immunoSEQ multiplex PCR; TCRdb keeps only in-frame clonotypes and omits some of them. Of some 400,000 clones in the sample, over 90% were seen once. The sequenced sample was thymocytes. Receptors originate from a human donor. The CDR3 runs from the conserved cysteine through the conserved F or W. A D gene is named only where the DNA matches it firmly. Clone size is stated in some rows and not others, as once, few, many or a class when expanded.

cdr3_aa cdr3_nt v_call clone_size d_call j_call
CASSALTGTDTQYF TGTGCCAGCAGCGCCTTAACTGGGACAGATACGCAGTATTTT TRBV5-4 once . TRBJ2-3
CASSFRGGAEAFF TGTGCCAGCAGTTTCAGGGGCGGGGCTGAAGCTTTCTTT TRBV27 . . TRBJ1-1
CASSLSESYEQYF TGTGCCAGCAGCTTATCAGAGTCCTACGAGCAGTACTTC TRBV11-2 . . TRBJ2-7
CASSLEPLSSYNEQFF TGTGCCAGCAGCTTAGAGCCTTTAAGCTCCTACAATGAGCAGTTCTTC TRBV7-6 . . TRBJ2-1
CASSSAVASGNTIYF TGTGCCAGCAGTTCGGCGGTCGCCTCTGGAAACACCATATATTTT TRBV28 once . TRBJ1-3
CASSLRPTSAGSEQFF TGTGCCAGCAGTTTACGCCCGACTAGCGCAGGGAGTGAGCAGTTCTTC TRBV28 . TRBD2 TRBJ2-1
CASSCGSYSNQPQHF TGTGCCAGCAGTTGCGGGTCCTATAGCAATCAGCCCCAGCATTTT TRBV28 once . TRBJ1-5
CAWKSGVYTGELFF TGTGCCTGGAAATCAGGGGTCTACACCGGGGAGCTGTTTTTT TRBV30 . . TRBJ2-2
CASSVAPAGSYGYTF TGTGCCAGCAGCGTAGCCCCGGCAGGGTCCTATGGCTACACCTTC TRBV9 . . TRBJ1-2
CASTKEPFTGNEQFF TGTGCCAGTACCAAAGAGCCGTTTACAGGGAATGAGCAGTTCTTC TRBV19 . . TRBJ2-1
CASSLGASANQPQHF TGTGCCAGCAGCTTAGGGGCGTCAGCAAATCAGCCCCAGCATTTT TRBV7-9 few . TRBJ1-5
CASSDDKGGSPYEQYF TGTGCCAGCAGCGACGATAAAGGGGGATCCCCCTACGAGCAGTACTTC TRBV7-9 once . TRBJ2-7
CASTNRGGTSGRYEQYF TGTGCCAGCACTAACCGGGGGGGAACTAGCGGGAGGTACGAGCAGTACTTC TRBV5-4 . TRBD2 TRBJ2-7
CASSEGGRRMNTEAFF TGTGCCAGCAGTGAAGGGGGCCGGAGAATGAACACTGAAGCTTTCTTT TRBV25-1 . . TRBJ1-1
CASSGQRNQPQHF TGTGCCAGCTCGGGACAGCGCAATCAGCCCCAGCATTTT TRBV27 . TRBD1 TRBJ1-5
CASGPRQGLGYGYTF TGTGCCAGCGGTCCACGACAGGGGCTTGGCTATGGCTACACCTTC TRBV7-6 . TRBD1 TRBJ1-2
CASSLGQGGSYEQYF TGTGCCAGCAGCTTAGGACAGGGGGGCTCCTACGAGCAGTACTTC TRBV11-2 . TRBD1 TRBJ2-7
CASSLSKVGFYGYTF TGTGCCAGCAGTTTATCGAAGGTCGGATTCTATGGCTACACCTTC TRBV27 . . TRBJ1-2
CASSLPGGFHNEQFF TGTGCCAGCAGTTTACCCGGCGGGTTTCACAATGAGCAGTTCTTC TRBV28 . . TRBJ2-1
CASSEGPEDTQYF TGTGCCAGCAGTGAAGGCCCCGAGGATACGCAGTATTTT TRBV6-1 . . TRBJ2-3
CASSQSQQETYEQYF TGTGCCAGCAGCCAATCACAACAGGAAACCTACGAGCAGTACTTC TRBV16 . . TRBJ2-7
CASSESRHLTQYF TGCGCCAGCAGTGAGTCTCGACACCTTACGCAGTATTTT TRBV10-1 . . TRBJ2-3
CASSSRPWGNYEQYF TGCGCCAGCAGCTCCCGACCTTGGGGTAACTACGAGCAGTACTTC TRBV5-1 . . TRBJ2-7
CASSSTREGRYEQYF TGTGCCAGCAGTTCGACGCGGGAGGGCCGGTACGAGCAGTACTTC TRBV7-2 . TRBD2 TRBJ2-7
CAWSHRDSSPYEQYF TGTGCCTGGAGCCACAGGGACAGTAGTCCCTACGAGCAGTACTTC TRBV30 . TRBD1 TRBJ2-7
CASSGDRFSSGANVLTF TGTGCCAGCAGCGGGGACCGCTTCAGCTCTGGGGCCAACGTCCTGACTTTC TRBV27 . . TRBJ2-6
CASSNYCGINEKLFF TGTGCCAGCAGCAATTATTGTGGGATTAATGAAAAACTGTTTTTT TRBV21-1 . . TRBJ1-4
CASSQDWRQGLTDTQYF TGCGCCAGCAGCCAAGATTGGCGACAGGGGCTCACAGATACGCAGTATTTT TRBV4-1 . TRBD1 TRBJ2-3
CASSLGQGSSPLHF TGTGCCAGCAGCCTTGGACAGGGGAGTTCACCCCTCCACTTT TRBV7-9 . TRBD1 TRBJ1-6
CASNGLAGTDDYNEQFF TGTGCCAGCAACGGACTAGCGGGAACCGATGACTACAATGAGCAGTTCTTC TRBV7-9 . TRBD2 TRBJ2-1
CASSSQAGVGYIQYF TGTGCCAGCAGTTCACAAGCGGGAGTGGGTTACATTCAGTACTTC TRBV28 . TRBD2 TRBJ2-4
CASTPTSGRETDTQYF TGTGCCAGCACCCCCACTAGCGGGAGAGAGACAGATACGCAGTATTTT TRBV7-6 . TRBD2 TRBJ2-3
CASSPHTTDSNQPQHF TGTGCCAGCTCACCACATACGACAGATAGCAATCAGCCCCAGCATTTT TRBV18 . . TRBJ1-5
CASSWLGNTSTYEQYF TGTGCCAGCAGCTGGCTCGGGAACACATCAACATACGAGCAGTACTTC TRBV5-4 . . TRBJ2-7
CASSLVLGLDTQYF TGTGCCAGCAGCTTAGTGCTAGGGTTGGATACGCAGTATTTT TRBV7-9 once . TRBJ2-3